Following are 13 T cell receptor beta chains from one sample sequenced in a study of breast tumors, draining lymph nodes, adjacent tissues. TCRdb reanalysed the multiplex PCR reads using MiXCR and keeps one entry per CDR3 protein. The sample gives 250,000 or so distinct CDR3 sequences, around 31% of which show up once; about 1.2% is in the top ten. Breast cancer patients provided tissue from their axillary draining lymph nodes. Specimen: axillary lymph node tissue. The receptors were sampled from a female donor with breast cancer. Some clones in this sample may be carry-over from other donors' samples.

The chain is built from TRBV20-1 and TRBJ2-3, with TRBD2 identical over 10 bases. With 4 bases clipped from V and 2 bases from J, the junction kept 6 bases outside the gene matches. CDR3 length: 15 residues. The germline gives CDR1 DFQATT, CDR2 SNEGSKA (reference sequence). CDR3: CSATRTSGTTDTQYF. The CDR3 DNA is TGCAGTGCTACGAGGACTAGCGGAACCACAGATACGCAGTATTTT.

This clonotype was observed many times. The chain recombines TRBV5-1 with TRBJ2-1, with D possibly TRBD1 on 6 matching bases. In germline, CDR1 is SGHRS, CDR2 YFSETQ. This CDR3 is 14 amino acids long. V was pared by 5 bases and J by 8 bases, with 17 bases between. This CDR3 is CASREVQGLDEQFF. The CDR3 DNA reads TGCGCCAGCAGGGAAGTACAGGGATTGGATGAGCAGTTCTTC.

This clonotype came up many times. The V call is TRBV6-6, the J call TRBJ1-4, with unresolved D. Trimming cost V 6 bases and J 0 bases, with 11 bases left between them. The CDR3 has 15 amino acids. CDR1 and CDR2 from the germline V gene are MNHNY and SVGAGI (reference sequence). CDR3 nucleotides: TGTGCCAGCAGCGATAAGATTACAACTAATGAAAAACTGTTTTTT. It specifies CASSDKITTNEKLFF.

This clonotype was seen repeatedly, ten times or more. This rearrangement joins TRBV12-3 or TRBV12-4 to TRBJ2-2; possibly TRBD1 for D (6 bases). V gave up 9 bases and J gave up 5 bases, with 13 bases separating them. The CDR3 is made up of 13 amino acids. The CDR3 protein is CASLGAGTGELFF. CDR3 coding DNA: TGTGCCAGTCTGGGGGCAGGGACCGGGGAGCTGTTTTTT.

A few counts support this clonotype. This rearrangement joins TRBV5-1 to TRBJ1-1; the D is unclear. With 0 bases removed from V and 6 bases from J, the gap between germline ends came to 6 bases. The CDR3 contains 12 residues. Germline V CDR1 and CDR2: SGHRS, YFSETQ. The chain's CDR3 is CASSLEGSEAFF. CDR3 in DNA: TGCGCCAGCAGCTTGGAGGGCTCTGAAGCTTTCTTT.

This clonotype was picked up many times. This sequence joins TRBV11-3 and TRBJ1-4; 7 bases agree with TRBD1. The CDR3 runs 14 residues. Germline assignment: CDR1 SGHNT and CDR2 YENEEA. With 3 bases clipped from V and 5 bases from J, the junction kept 3 bases outside the gene matches. CDR3 sequence reads: CASSFGTANEKLFF. As DNA, the CDR3 is TGTGCCAGCAGCTTCGGGACAGCGAATGAAAAACTGTTTTTT.

This clonotype was counted at least ten times. The chain joins TRBV11-3 to TRBJ2-1; 9 nucleotides line up with TRBD2. Germline V gene data show CDR1 as SGHNT and CDR2 as YENEEA. The CDR3 is 14 amino acids. The junction had 6 bases not matched to a gene; V was cut back by 7 bases and J by 5 bases. DNA for the CDR3: TGTGCCAGCACCGCGGGAGGGGCCAACAATGAGCAGTTCTTC. It encodes CASTAGGANNEQFF.

On this clonotype itself: One end of the junction is discordant with germline, which a read error may explain. The V gene is TRBV9, the J gene TRBJ2-4, with D tentatively TRBD1 (6 bases). Germline V lookup: CDR1 SGDLS, CDR2 YYNGEE. The CDR3 runs to 14 residues. The CDR3 DNA reads as TGTGCCAGCAGCGTAGGACAGGCGGTCGACATTCAGTCCTTC. This sequence encodes CASSVGQAVDIQSF.

The chain employs TRBV20-1 and TRBJ1-1, with D possibly matching TRBD1 (6 bases). The V gene lost 2 bases and the J gene lost 2 bases, with 18 bases spanning the gap. This CDR3 contains 16 residues. Germline V CDR1 and CDR2: DFQATT, SNEGSKA (reference sequence). The CDR3 DNA is TGCAGTGCTAGACCTCAGGGGCCGGGGGGCAACACTGAAGCTTTCTTT. It translates to CSARPQGPGGNTEAFF.

With regard to this clonotype: Its ends do not fully match the called genes, so a read error is possible. This rearrangement joins TRBV11-3 to TRBJ2-5, with D perhaps TRBD1 or TRBD2 (5 bases each). The germline V gene encodes CDR1 SGHNT and CDR2 YENEEA. The CDR3 contains 16 residues. Here the CDR3 reads CASSIRASAGQGTQSF. CDR3 bases: TGTGCCAGCAGCATAAGGGCTAGTGCGGGCCAAGGGACCCAGTCCTTC.

Comments on this clonotype: This sequence may be a read error, since a much larger clone differs from it by one base. The chain is built from TRBV6-5 and TRBJ2-5, with TRBD1 as a possible D gene (6 bases). This CDR3 is 15 amino acids long. CDR1 is MNHEY, CDR2 SVGAGI, per germline. The CDR3 bases are TGTGCCAGCAGTTACGGACAGACAATTCAAGAGACCCAGCACTTC. This sequence encodes CASSYGQTIQETQHF.

The gene calls are TRBV29-1 and TRBJ1-2; possibly TRBD1 for D (5 bases). Trimming pared 4 bases from V and 3 bases from J, leaving 9 bases between. Germline assignment: CDR1 SQVTM and CDR2 ANQGSEA. CDR3 length: 12 amino acids. CDR3 coding DNA: TGCAGCGTTGTGGGGGACTACTATGGCTACACCTTC. This sequence encodes CSVVGDYYGYTF.

This clonotype was picked up a small number of times. This sequence joins TRBV6-2 or TRBV6-3 and TRBJ2-7; weak D call: TRBD2 (5 bases). The CDR3 is 14 amino acids. Trimming pared 7 bases from V and 2 bases from J, leaving 15 bases between. Germline V gives CDR1 MNHEY, CDR2 SVGEGT. Written as DNA, the CDR3 is TGTGCCAGCACCCCCCGGGGTAAAACCTACGAGCAGTACTTC. The encoded protein is CASTPRGKTYEQYF.